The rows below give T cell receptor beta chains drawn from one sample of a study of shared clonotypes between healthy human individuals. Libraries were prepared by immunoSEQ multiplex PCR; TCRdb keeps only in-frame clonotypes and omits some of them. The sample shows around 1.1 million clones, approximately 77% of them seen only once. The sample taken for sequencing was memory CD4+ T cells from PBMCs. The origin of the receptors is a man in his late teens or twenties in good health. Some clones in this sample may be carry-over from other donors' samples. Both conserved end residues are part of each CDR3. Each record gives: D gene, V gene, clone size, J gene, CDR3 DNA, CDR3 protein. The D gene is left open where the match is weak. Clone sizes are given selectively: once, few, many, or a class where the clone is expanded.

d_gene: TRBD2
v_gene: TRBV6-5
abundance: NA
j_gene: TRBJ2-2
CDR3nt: TGTGCCAGCACCCCTGGACTAGCGTCCGGGGAGCTGTTTTTT
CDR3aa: CASTPGLASGELFF

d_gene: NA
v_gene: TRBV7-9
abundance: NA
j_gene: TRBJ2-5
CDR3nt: TGTGCCAGCAGCTTAGCGGGAGCAGAGACCCAGTACTTC
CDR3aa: CASSLAGAETQYF

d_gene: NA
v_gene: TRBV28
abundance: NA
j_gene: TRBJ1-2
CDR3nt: TGTGCCTCCCTGGTGGGGGGCGCTGGGGGCTACACCTTC
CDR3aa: CASLVGGAGGYTF

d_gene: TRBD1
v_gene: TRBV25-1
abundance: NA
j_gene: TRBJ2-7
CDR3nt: TGTGCCACCAACAGTGGGACAGGGCTCTACGAGCAGTACTTC
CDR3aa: CATNSGTGLYEQYF

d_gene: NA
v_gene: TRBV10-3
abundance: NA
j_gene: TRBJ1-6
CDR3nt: TGTGCCATCAGTGAGGCAGTGGAGTCACCCCTCCACTTT
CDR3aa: CAISEAVESPLHF

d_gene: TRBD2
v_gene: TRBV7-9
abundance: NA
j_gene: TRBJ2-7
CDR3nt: TGTGCCAGCAGTCATAAAACCGGGACTAGCGGCACCTACGAGCAGTACTTC
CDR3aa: CASSHKTGTSGTYEQYF

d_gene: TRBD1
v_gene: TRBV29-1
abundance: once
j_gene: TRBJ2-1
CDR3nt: TGCAGCGTTGAACGAGTTGGCCAGGGGGCGACCTACAATGAGCAGTTCTTC
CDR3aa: CSVERVGQGATYNEQFF

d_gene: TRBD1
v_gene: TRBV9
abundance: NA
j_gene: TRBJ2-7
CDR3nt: TGTGCCAGCAGCGCAGGACAGGGGGCTCCGTACGAGCAGTACTTC
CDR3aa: CASSAGQGAPYEQYF

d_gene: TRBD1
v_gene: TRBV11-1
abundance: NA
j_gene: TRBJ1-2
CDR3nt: TGTGCCAGCAGCCCCCGGGACAGGGGGACCTATGGCTACACCTTC
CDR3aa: CASSPRDRGTYGYTF

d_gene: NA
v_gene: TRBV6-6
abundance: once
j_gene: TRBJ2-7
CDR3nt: TGTGCCAGCAGTTACATGGGAACAGTACTCCCCTACGAGCAGTACTTC
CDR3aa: CASSYMGTVLPYEQYF

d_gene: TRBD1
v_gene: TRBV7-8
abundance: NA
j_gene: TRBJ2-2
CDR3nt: TGTGCCAGCAGCTTAGGGTTCCAGGGGGCCGGCACCGGGGAGCTGTTTTTT
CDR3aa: CASSLGFQGAGTGELFF

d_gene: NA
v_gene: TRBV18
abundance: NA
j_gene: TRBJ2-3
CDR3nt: TGTGCCAGCTCTCTGGGAGGGGGCGCAGATACGCAGTATTTT
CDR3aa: CASSLGGGADTQYF

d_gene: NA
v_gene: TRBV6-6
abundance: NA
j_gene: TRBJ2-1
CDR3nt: TGTGCCAGCAGTTACCCGGGTTTCTCCTACAATGAGCAGTTCTTC
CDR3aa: CASSYPGFSYNEQFF

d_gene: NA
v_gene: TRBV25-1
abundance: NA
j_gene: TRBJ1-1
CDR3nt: TGTGCCAGCAGTGAATTGCAGGCTGGGGGCACTGAAGCTTTCTTT
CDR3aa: CASSELQAGGTEAFF

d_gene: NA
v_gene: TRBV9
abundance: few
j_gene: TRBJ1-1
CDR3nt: TGTGCCAGCAGCGTAGATAACAGAGGGGAAGCTTTCTTT
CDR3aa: CASSVDNRGEAFF

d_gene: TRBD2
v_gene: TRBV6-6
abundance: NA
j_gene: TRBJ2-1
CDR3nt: TGTGCCAGCAGCTCTCTAGCGGGCGGCTCCTACAATGAGCAGTTCTTC
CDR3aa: CASSSLAGGSYNEQFF

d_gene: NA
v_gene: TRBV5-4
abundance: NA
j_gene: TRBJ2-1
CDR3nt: TGTGCCAGCAGCTTGGCTCTAGGGCGCGATGAGCAGTTCTTC
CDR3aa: CASSLALGRDEQFF

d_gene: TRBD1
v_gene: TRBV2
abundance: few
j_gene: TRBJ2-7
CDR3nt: TGTGCCAGCAGTGATATCCCCGGGACAGGCCTCTACGAGCAGTACTTC
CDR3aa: CASSDIPGTGLYEQYF

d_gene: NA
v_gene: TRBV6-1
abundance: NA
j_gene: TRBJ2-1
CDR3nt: TGTGCCAGCAGTGAAGTCTTAGGGGCCGGGGATGAGCAGTTCTTC
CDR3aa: CASSEVLGAGDEQFF

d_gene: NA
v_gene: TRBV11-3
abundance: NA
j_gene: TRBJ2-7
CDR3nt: TGTGCCAGCAGCCCAGTGACAGGCGTTGGGGAGCAGTACTTC
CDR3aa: CASSPVTGVGEQYF

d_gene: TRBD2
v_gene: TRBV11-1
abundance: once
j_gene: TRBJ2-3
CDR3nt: TGTGCCAGCAGCTTAAACGCGGGGGGCACAGATACGCAGTATTTT
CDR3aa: CASSLNAGGTDTQYF

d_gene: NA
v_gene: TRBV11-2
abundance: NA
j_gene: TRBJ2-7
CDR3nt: TGTGCCAGCAGCTTAAGCGCCGGGGCCAACTACGAGCAGTACTTC
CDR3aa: CASSLSAGANYEQYF

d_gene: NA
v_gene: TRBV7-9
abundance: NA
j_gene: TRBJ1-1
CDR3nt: TGTGCCAGCAGCTCCGGACAAACGAACACTGAAGCTTTCTTT
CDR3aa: CASSSGQTNTEAFF

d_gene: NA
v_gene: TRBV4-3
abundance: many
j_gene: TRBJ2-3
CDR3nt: TGCGCCAGCAGCCTAAGGGTAGATGCAGATACGCAGTATTTT
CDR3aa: CASSLRVDADTQYF

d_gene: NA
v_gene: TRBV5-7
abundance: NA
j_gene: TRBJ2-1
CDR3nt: TGTGCCAGCAGCTTCTACTATAGCGCGGGACCTAGGGGTGAGCAGTTCTTC
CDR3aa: CASSFYYSAGPRGEQFF

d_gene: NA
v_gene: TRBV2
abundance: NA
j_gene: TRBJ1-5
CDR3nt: TGTGCCAGCAGTGAAAACAGGGTGAACCAGCCCCAGCATTTT
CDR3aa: CASSENRVNQPQHF

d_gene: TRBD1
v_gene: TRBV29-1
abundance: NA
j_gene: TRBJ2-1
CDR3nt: TGCAGCGTAGACACCGGGACAGGGAGCAATGAGCAGTTCTTC
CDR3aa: CSVDTGTGSNEQFF

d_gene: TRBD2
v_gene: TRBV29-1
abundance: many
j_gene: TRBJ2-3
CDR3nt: TGCAGCGTCCTTTTAGCGGGAGGGGGCACAGATACGCAGTATTTT
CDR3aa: CSVLLAGGGTDTQYF

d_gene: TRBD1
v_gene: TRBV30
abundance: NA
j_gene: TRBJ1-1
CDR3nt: TGTGCCTGGTTTCGACAGGGAATGAAAGCTTTCTTT
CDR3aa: CAWFRQGMKAFF

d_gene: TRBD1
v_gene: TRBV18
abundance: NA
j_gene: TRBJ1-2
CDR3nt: TGTGCCAGCTCACCACCGGGACAGGGGGCCTATGGCTACACCTTC
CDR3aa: CASSPPGQGAYGYTF

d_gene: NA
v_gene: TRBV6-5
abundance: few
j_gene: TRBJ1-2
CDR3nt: TGTGCCAGCACCCGAGGGGGGGAGCACTATGGCTACACCTTC
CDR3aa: CASTRGGEHYGYTF

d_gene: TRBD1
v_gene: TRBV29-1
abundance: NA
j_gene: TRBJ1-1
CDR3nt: TGCAGCGTGGCTCCGGGACAGTGGGGGAACACTGAAGCTTTCTTT
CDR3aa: CSVAPGQWGNTEAFF

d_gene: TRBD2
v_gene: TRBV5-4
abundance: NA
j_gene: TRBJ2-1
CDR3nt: TGTGCCAGCAGCCGAGGAGCTAGCGGCAATGAGCAGTTCTTC
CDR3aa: CASSRGASGNEQFF

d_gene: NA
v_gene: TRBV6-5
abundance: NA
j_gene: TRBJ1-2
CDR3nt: TGTGCCAGCAGTTCGACCCCACAGGGAGACTATGGCTACACCTTC
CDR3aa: CASSSTPQGDYGYTF

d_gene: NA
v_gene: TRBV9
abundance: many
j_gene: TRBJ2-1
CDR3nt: TGTGCCAGCAGCGTGGGAATTGGGGCTTTGGGAGCCAATGAGCAGTTCTTC
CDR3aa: CASSVGIGALGANEQFF

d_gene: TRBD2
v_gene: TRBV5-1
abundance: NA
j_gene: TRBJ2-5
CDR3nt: TGCGCCAGCAGCTTGGGACTAGCGGGAGGGCGTTCGACCCAGTACTTC
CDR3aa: CASSLGLAGGRSTQYF

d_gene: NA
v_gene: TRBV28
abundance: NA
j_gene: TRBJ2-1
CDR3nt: TGTGCCAGCAGTTCCGCGCGCTACAATGAGCAGTTCTTC
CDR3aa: CASSSARYNEQFF

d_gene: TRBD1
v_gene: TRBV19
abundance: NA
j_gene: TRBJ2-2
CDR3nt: TGTGCCAGTAGTATAGCCGGGACAGGGATGAACACCGGGGAGCTGTTTTTT
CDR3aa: CASSIAGTGMNTGELFF

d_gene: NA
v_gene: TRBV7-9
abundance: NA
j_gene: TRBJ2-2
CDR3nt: TGTGCCAGCAGCTTAGCGGGAGATGGCACCGGGGAGCTGTTTTTT
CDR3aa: CASSLAGDGTGELFF

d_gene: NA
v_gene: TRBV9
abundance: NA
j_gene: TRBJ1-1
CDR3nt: TGTGCCAGCAGCTCTGGGGCGGGAACTGAAGCTTTCTTT
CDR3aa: CASSSGAGTEAFF

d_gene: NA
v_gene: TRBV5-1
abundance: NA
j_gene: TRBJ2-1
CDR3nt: TGCGCCAGCAGCTTGTTTATGCTAGAAAATGGGGATGAGCAGTTCTTC
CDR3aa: CASSLFMLENGDEQFF

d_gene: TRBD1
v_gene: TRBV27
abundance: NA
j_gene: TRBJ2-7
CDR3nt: TGTGCCAGCAGTTTGGGGACAGTACACTACGAGCAGTACTTC
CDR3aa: CASSLGTVHYEQYF

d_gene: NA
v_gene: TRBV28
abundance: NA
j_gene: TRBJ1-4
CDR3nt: TGTGCCAGCAGTTTGTCCGAAAAACTGTTTTTT
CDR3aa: CASSLSEKLFF

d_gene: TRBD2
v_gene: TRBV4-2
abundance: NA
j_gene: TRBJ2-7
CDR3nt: TGTGCCAGCAGCCTCGGGGCGGGAGCCACTGAGCAGTACTTC
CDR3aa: CASSLGAGATEQYF

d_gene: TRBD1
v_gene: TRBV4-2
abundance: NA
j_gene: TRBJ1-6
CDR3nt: TGTGCCAGCAGCCAGCCCGGACAGGGGTCTAATTCACCCCTCCACTTT
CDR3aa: CASSQPGQGSNSPLHF

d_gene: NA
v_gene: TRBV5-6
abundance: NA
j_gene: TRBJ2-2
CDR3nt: TGTGCCAGCAGCCCGGACCTTTTTAGCACCGGGGAGCTGTTTTTT
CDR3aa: CASSPDLFSTGELFF

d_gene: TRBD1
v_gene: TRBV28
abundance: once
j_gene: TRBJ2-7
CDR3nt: TGTGCCAGCAGTTCTCCCGGGACAGGGAGGTCCTACGAGCAGTACTTC
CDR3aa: CASSSPGTGRSYEQYF

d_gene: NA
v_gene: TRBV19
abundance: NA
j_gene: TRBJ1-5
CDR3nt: TGTGCCAGTAGCCCCCCGGGGTCTGGGCAGCCCCAGCATTTT
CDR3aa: CASSPPGSGQPQHF

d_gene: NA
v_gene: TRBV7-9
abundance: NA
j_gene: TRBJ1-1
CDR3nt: TGTGCCAGCAGCGCTAACGGAGGGGGAGCTTTCTTT
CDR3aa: CASSANGGGAFF